Shown below are 3 T cell receptor beta chains from a single sample sequenced in a study of CD8 T cells in ankylosing spondylitis. TCRdb reanalysed the 5' RACE reads using MiXCR and keeps one entry per CDR3 protein. The sample includes about 30,000 distinct CDR3 sequences, roughly 5.3% of them seen just once. Sequencing input: blood, either unsorted or a sorted T cell fraction (not recorded which). The receptor source for this set is a female donor with ankylosing spondylitis or in good health (not recorded which).

This clonotype occurred many times. CDR3 sequence (DNA): TGTGCCAGCAGCGTAGGAGGCGCCCAGACCCAGTACTTC. As protein: CASSVGGAQTQYF. The V and J genes are TRBV9 and TRBJ2-5; the D is unclear. There are 13 residues in the CDR3. The V end was cut by 0 bases, the J end by 6 bases, with 9 bases between. Looked up from germline, CDR1 is SGDLS and CDR2 is YYNGEE.

This clonotype was seen at least ten times. The chain links TRBV9 to TRBJ1-2; D is unclear. Germline loops: CDR1 SGDLS, CDR2 YYNGEE. V shed 3 bases and J shed 8 bases, with 11 bases lying between them. The CDR3 covers 12 residues. The CDR3 nucleotides read TGTGCCAGCAGCGGGCGTTGGGGAGGCTACACCTTC. Protein sequence: CASSGRWGGYTF.

This clonotype was seen at least ten times. This sequence joins TRBV9 and TRBJ2-2; TRBD1 aligns across 10 bases. The CDR3 has 16 residues. Germline V CDR1 and CDR2: SGDLS, YYNGEE. J lost 6 bases, V lost 4 bases, and 9 bases had no gene match. Written as DNA, the CDR3 is TGTGCCAGCAGCTCCCGAGCCGGGACAGGGGCCGGGGAGCTGTTTTTT. Translating it yields CASSSRAGTGAGELFF.